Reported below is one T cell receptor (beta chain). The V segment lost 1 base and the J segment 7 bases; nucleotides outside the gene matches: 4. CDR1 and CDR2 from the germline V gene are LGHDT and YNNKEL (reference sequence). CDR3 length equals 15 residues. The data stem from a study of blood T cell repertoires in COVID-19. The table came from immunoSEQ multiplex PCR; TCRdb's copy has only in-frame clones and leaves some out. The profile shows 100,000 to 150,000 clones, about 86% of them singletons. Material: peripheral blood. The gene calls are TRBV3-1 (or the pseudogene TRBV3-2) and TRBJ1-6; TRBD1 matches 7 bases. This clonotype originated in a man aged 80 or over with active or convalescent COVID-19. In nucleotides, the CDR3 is TGTGCCAGCAGCCAAGGGGGACAGAAAAATTCACCCCTCCACTTT. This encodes CASSQGGQKNSPLHF.